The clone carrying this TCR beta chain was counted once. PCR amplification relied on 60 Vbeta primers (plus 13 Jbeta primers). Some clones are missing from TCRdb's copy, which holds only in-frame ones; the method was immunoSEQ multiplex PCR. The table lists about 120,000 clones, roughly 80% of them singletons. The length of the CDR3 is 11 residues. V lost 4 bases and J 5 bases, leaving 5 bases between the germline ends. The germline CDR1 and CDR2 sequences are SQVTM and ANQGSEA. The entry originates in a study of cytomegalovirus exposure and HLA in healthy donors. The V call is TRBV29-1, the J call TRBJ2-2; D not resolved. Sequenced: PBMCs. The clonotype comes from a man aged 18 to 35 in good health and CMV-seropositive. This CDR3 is CSVVRTGELFF. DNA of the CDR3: TGCAGCGTTGTGAGGACCGGGGAGCTGTTTTTT.